In this sample, the clone carrying this T cell receptor (beta chain) turned up once. TCRdb redid the clone calls on the PCR reads using MiXCR. The profile covers fewer than 45,000 clones, with roughly 13% appearing a single time and more than 8% taken by the ten largest. This sample was included in a study of metastatic and nonmetastatic thyroid tumors. The CDR3 is 15 residues long. V lost 5 bases, J lost 5 bases, and 8 bases stayed unmatched. Germline V gene lookup returns CDR1 SGHDT and CDR2 YYEEEE. No patient had received any treatment before thyroid surgery. The chain uses TRBV5-6 and TRBJ1-5; 9 nucleotides align to TRBD1. The receptor's source is a female donor with papillary thyroid cancer or a benign thyroid nodule (not recorded which). Some clones in this sample may be carry-over from other donors' samples. Source material: blood. CDR3: CASSKGQGLYQPQHF. The CDR3 DNA follows: TGTGCCAGCAGTAAGGGACAGGGTTTGTATCAGCCCCAGCATTTT.